Presented here are 17 T cell receptor beta chains from one specimen sequenced in a study of blood T cell repertoires in COVID-19. The protocol was immunoSEQ multiplex PCR, while the TCRdb copy is restricted to in-frame clones and leaves out a portion. The table lists over 110,000 clones, around 79% of them singletons, with approximately 3.6% in the top ten. Material for sequencing was peripheral blood. The receptors were sampled from a man aged 55 to 70 with acute or convalescent COVID-19.

The chain couples TRBV5-6 to TRBJ1-5; 7 positions agree with TRBD1. The CDR3 is made up of 14 amino acids. V trimming: 3 bases; J trimming: 7 bases; junction bases outside the gene matches: 7. Germline CDR1 reads SGHDT; CDR2 reads YYEEEE. CDR3 nucleotide sequence: TGTGCCAGCAGCTCATACAGGGGCAGCCAGCCCCAGCATTTT. Protein: CASSSYRGSQPQHF.

This rearrangement joins TRBV11-2 to TRBJ2-7, with 7 bases fitting TRBD1. The trim removed 6 bases at V and 2 bases at J, leaving 4 bases unmatched. The CDR3 extends over 13 amino acids. The germline gives CDR1 SGHAT, CDR2 FQNNGV. The CDR3 nucleotides read TGTGCCAGCAGACCGACAGGGACCTACGAGCAGTACTTC. It codes for CASRPTGTYEQYF.

The chain links TRBV29-1 to TRBJ1-3, with 9 bases identical to TRBD1. Germline V gene lookup returns CDR1 SQVTM and CDR2 ANQGSEA. The CDR3 is made up of 11 amino acids. The junction had 2 bases not matched to a gene; V was cut back by 7 bases and J by 7 bases. CDR3: CSGGTGNTIYF. As DNA, the CDR3 is TGCAGCGGGGGGACAGGGAACACCATATATTTT.

This clone was seen once. The rearrangement links TRBV11-1 to TRBJ2-7, with TRBD1 matching 8 bases. CDR1 and CDR2 from the germline V gene are SGHAT and FQDESV (reference sequence). This CDR3 has 14 residues. Losses at the gene ends were 3 bases for V and 0 bases for J; bases not matched to a gene: 1. This CDR3 is CASSFGTGSYEQYF. The CDR3 DNA reads as TGTGCCAGCAGCTTCGGGACAGGCTCCTACGAGCAGTACTTC.

This clone appeared a single time. The chain employs TRBV27 and TRBJ2-7; 7 nucleotides agree with TRBD2. CDR1 is MNHEY, CDR2 SMNVEV, per germline (reference sequence). The V segment lost 8 bases and the J segment 3 bases; nucleotides outside the gene matches: 10. This CDR3 contains 14 residues. The CDR3 DNA reads as TGTGCCAGCGGTGCGGCGGGAGCCGTCTACGAGCAGTACTTC. It codes for CASGAAGAVYEQYF.

CDR3 sequence (DNA): TGTGCCAGCAGCCAAGACCTCATCCGAGAGAACCAGCAGTTCTTC. Residues: CASSQDLIRENQQFF. The gene calls are TRBV3-1 (or the pseudogene TRBV3-2) and TRBJ2-1; the D is unclear. Trimming took off 0 bases at V and 11 bases at J, with 17 bases between the two ends. The CDR3 is 15 amino acids. Per the germline V gene, CDR1 is LGHDT and CDR2 is YNNKEL (reference sequence).

V is TRBV6-2 or TRBV6-3 and J is TRBJ1-1; a weak D match, TRBD1 (5 bases). The CDR3 runs 13 residues. Trimming removed 6 bases at V and 8 bases at J, with 16 bases between. Germline V gene lookup returns CDR1 MNHEY and CDR2 SVGEGT. CDR3 DNA: TGTGCCAGCAGCCGCGTGGGGGGATCAGAAGCTTTCTTT. Translating gives CASSRVGGSEAFF.

The chain links TRBV20-1 to TRBJ2-7; maybe TRBD1 (6 bases). The ends were cut back, 6 bases at V and 4 bases at J, with 7 bases in the middle. CDR1 is DFQATT and CDR2 is SNEGSKA in the germline V gene (reference sequence). CDR3 length: 10 amino acids. The CDR3 here is CSAGAYEQYF. CDR3 sequence (DNA): TGCAGTGCGGGGGCTTACGAGCAGTACTTC.

V gene TRBV28 combines with J gene TRBJ2-2; D is possibly TRBD2 (5 bases). This CDR3 has 14 residues. Per germline, CDR1 MDHEN and CDR2 SYDVKM. Trimming removed 6 bases at V and 7 bases at J, with 15 bases between. The CDR3 loop reads CASRPGWAGGELFF. The CDR3 region has the DNA TGTGCCAGCAGGCCGGGTTGGGCGGGCGGGGAGCTGTTTTTT.

The CDR3 DNA sequence: TGTGCCTGGAGTCCAAAGGACAGGGGAGAGACCCAGTACTTC. This sequence encodes CAWSPKDRGETQYF. The chain is built from TRBV30 and TRBJ2-5; 9 nucleotides align to TRBD1. The V gene end was trimmed by 2 bases and the J gene end by 4 bases; junction bases not matched to a gene: 5. The CDR3 contains 14 residues. Germline V gene sequence: CDR1 GTSNPN, CDR2 SVGIG (reference sequence).

The rearrangement uses TRBV7-6 and TRBJ1-1; D gene uncertain. With 2 bases removed from V and 0 bases from J, the gap between germline ends came to 10 bases. In germline, CDR1 is SGHVS, CDR2 FNYEAQ. The CDR3 runs to 15 residues. In DNA, the CDR3 is TGTGCCAGCAGCTTAAACAGTTTGATGAACACTGAAGCTTTCTTT. It specifies CASSLNSLMNTEAFF.

This chain connects TRBV7-2 to TRBJ2-7, with a tentative D call TRBD1 (5 bases). V lost 5 bases and J lost 2, with 16 bases in between. Germline-derived CDR1 and CDR2 are SGHTA and FQGNSA. This CDR3 is built from 15 residues. This CDR3 is CASSHTDSTTYEQYF. CDR3 DNA: TGTGCCAGCAGCCATACCGACAGTACCACCTACGAGCAGTACTTC. Supplemented by reference TRBV7-2 and TRBJ2-7, the full variable domain reads GAGVSQSPSNKVTEKGKDVELRCDPISGHTALYWYRQSLGQGLEFLIYFQGNSAPDKSGLPSDRFSAERTGGSVSTLTIQRTQQEDSAVYLCASSHTDSTTYEQYFGPGTRLTVT.

This chain links TRBV9 with TRBJ1-1; no clear D. The length of the CDR3 is 14 residues. V shed 0 bases and J shed 3 bases, with 9 bases lying between them. Germline values: CDR1 SGDLS, CDR2 YYNGEE. The CDR3 spells CASSVDSRDTEAFF. In DNA, the CDR3 is TGTGCCAGCAGCGTAGATTCTCGTGACACTGAAGCTTTCTTT.

This chain uses TRBV9 with TRBJ1-2, with D perhaps matching TRBD1 (5 bases). V was clipped by 4 bases and J by 1 base, with 11 bases between them. This CDR3 has 14 residues. Germline assignment: CDR1 SGDLS and CDR2 YYNGEE. The CDR3 sequence is CASSPTTVNYGYTF. The CDR3, as DNA: TGTGCCAGCAGCCCTACGACAGTTAACTATGGCTACACCTTC.

The chain links TRBV28 to TRBJ2-3; TRBD2 matches at 7 bases. This CDR3 is built from 15 residues. Germline assignment: CDR1 MDHEN and CDR2 SYDVKM. The V and J ends lost 2 bases and 1 base, in that order; junction bases with no gene match: 3. For the CDR3, the DNA is TGTGCCAGCAGTTTAGGGGCGGGAGGCACAGATACGCAGTATTTT. This translates into CASSLGAGGTDTQYF.

V usage is TRBV28 and J usage is TRBJ1-1; 7 bases line up with TRBD1. Per germline, CDR1 MDHEN and CDR2 SYDVKM. V lost 6 bases and J lost 5; bases outside the gene matches: 15. The CDR3 totals 16 residues. The CDR3 sequence is CASSSGGQPMGTEAFF. CDR3 DNA: TGTGCCAGCAGCTCCGGGGGACAGCCCATGGGGACTGAAGCTTTCTTT. Looking up the rest from reference TRBV28 and TRBJ1-1 gives the full variable domain: DVKVTQSSRYLVKRTGEKVFLECVQDMDHENMFWYRQDPGLGLRLIYFSYDVKMKEKGDIPEGYSVSREKKERFSLILESASTNQTSMYLCASSSGGQPMGTEAFFGQGTRLTVV.

The chain carries TRBV28 and TRBJ2-3; 14 nucleotides align to TRBD2. Unmatched junction bases numbered 8, after V lost 6 bases and J lost 6 bases. Germline values: CDR1 MDHEN, CDR2 SYDVKM. The CDR3 is made up of 16 amino acids. Here the CDR3 reads CASSRTSGRPGDTQYF. The CDR3 DNA is TGTGCCAGCAGCCGGACTAGCGGGAGGCCCGGGGATACGCAGTATTTT.